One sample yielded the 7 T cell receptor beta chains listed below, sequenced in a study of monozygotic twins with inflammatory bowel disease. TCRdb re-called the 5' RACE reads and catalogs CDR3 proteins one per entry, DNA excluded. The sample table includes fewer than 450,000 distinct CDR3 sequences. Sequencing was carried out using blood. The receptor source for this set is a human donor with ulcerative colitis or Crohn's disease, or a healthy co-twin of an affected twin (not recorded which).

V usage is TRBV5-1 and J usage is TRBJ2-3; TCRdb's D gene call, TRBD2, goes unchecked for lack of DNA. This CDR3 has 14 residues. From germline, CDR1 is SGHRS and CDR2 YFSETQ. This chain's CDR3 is CASSLPGLRDTQYF. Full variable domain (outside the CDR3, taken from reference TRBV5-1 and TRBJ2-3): KAGVTQTPRYLIKTRGQQVTLSCSPISGHRSVSWYQQTPGQGLQFLFEYFSETQRNKGNFPGRFSGRQFSNSRSEMNVSTLELGDSALYLCASSLPGLRDTQYFGPGTRLTVL.

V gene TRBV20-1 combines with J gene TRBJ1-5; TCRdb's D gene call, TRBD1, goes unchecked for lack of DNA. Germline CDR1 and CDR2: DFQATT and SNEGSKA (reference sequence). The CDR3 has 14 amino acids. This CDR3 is CSARIQGNNQPQHF.

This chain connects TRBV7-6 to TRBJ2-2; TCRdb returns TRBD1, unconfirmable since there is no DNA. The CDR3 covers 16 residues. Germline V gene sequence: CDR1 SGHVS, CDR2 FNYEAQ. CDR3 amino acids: CASSRSQGGQFGELFF.

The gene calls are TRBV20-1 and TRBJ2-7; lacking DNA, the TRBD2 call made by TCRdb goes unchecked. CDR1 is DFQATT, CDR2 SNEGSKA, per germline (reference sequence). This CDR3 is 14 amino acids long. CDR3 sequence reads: CSATSGGASYEQYF.

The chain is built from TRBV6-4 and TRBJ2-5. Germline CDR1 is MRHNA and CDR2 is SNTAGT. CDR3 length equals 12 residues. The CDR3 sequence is CAIWGLQETQYF.

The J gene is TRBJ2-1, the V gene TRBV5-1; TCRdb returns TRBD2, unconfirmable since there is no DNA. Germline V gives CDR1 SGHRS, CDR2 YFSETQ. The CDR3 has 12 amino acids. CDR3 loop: CASSRADNEQFF. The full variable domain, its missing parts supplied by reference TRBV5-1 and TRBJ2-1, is KAGVTQTPRYLIKTRGQQVTLSCSPISGHRSVSWYQQTPGQGLQFLFEYFSETQRNKGNFPGRFSGRQFSNSRSEMNVSTLELGDSALYLCASSRADNEQFFGPGTRLTVL.

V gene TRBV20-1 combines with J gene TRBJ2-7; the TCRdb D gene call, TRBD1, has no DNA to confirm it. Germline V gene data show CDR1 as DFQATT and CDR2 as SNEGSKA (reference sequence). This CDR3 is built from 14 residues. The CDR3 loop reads CSARPHRASYEQYF.